Sequencing of this TCR beta chain was carried out in a study of cytomegalovirus exposure and HLA in healthy donors. In regard to this clone: Its specificity is unknown.

CDR3 length: 16 amino acids. Trimming cost V 4 bases and J 3 bases; bases outside gene matches: 12. Germline V gene sequence: CDR1 KGHSH, CDR2 LQKENI. Study conclusions and caveats: Later analysis found that TCR beta chains associated with HLA were more clonally expanded than other, equally common chains. After further analysis at a later stage, some 15,000 TCR beta sequences were associated with HLA alleles at 0.05 false discovery rate. Later work found that TCR association rates differed between HLA loci; DRB1 had the most and HLA-C the fewest.

Both 60 Vbeta primers and 13 Jbeta primers went into the PCR. Assay: immunoSEQ multiplex PCR; the TCRdb copy retains only in-frame clones and omits some. The sample lists 130,000 or so clones; approximately 75% were seen once. The sequence derives from a male donor in good health and CMV-seronegative. The sample consisted of PBMCs. The chain has TRBV18 and TRBJ2-7; 7 positions match TRBD1. The CDR3 reads CASSQDRPIFLYEQYF. The CDR3 region has the DNA TGTGCCAGCTCACAGGACAGGCCCATCTTTCTCTACGAGCAGTACTTC.